This T cell receptor beta chain was found in a study of early T cells in non-severe SARS-CoV-2 infection. Looking at the study overall: Sequenced bulk RNA came from whole blood that was unsorted, and chains were unpaired.

MiXCR, applied by TCRdb to the 5' RACE reads, yields one record per CDR3 protein. The table shows more than 60,000 distinct CDR3 sequences, with 9.5% to 15% occurring only once. V lost 1 base and J 2 bases, leaving 9 bases between the germline ends. The CDR3 totals 14 residues. Germline V CDR1 and CDR2: SGHNT, YENEEA. The V call is TRBV11-3, the J call TRBJ2-7; the D gene is possibly TRBD2 (5 bases). The source of this sequence is an adult who was a healthcare worker with PCR-confirmed SARS-CoV-2 infection or an uninfected control (not recorded which). The source material was whole blood, sampled at baseline. CDR3 residues: CASSLGPGTYEQYF. The CDR3, as DNA: TGTGCCAGCAGCTTAGGTCCGGGGACCTACGAGCAGTACTTC.